Presented here are 16 T cell receptor beta chains from one specimen sequenced in a study of shared clonotypes between healthy human individuals (dated by TCRdb to the early 2020s). The library was made by the immunoSEQ multiplex PCR assay. Imported from immuneACCESS, the table was reduced by TCRdb to in-frame sequences with V and J called. These copies leave out some clones; in studies compared against another copy, an unresolved V gene accounts for under half, and the cause of the remainder is not known. Present in this sample are roughly 86,000 clones, roughly three quarters of which were seen just once. Together, the top ten hold roughly 50% of the sample. Specimen: memory CD8+ T cells sorted from blood. Reading the label with the study, this specimen's cell subset or site is: CD45RO+ cells pooled with CCR7-negative TemRA cells. These receptors were collected from a man between 25 and 39 years old in good health.

The J gene is TRBJ1-2, the V gene TRBV7-1; the D is unclear. TRBV7-1 is an open reading frame, and its role is uncertain. The CDR3 loop spans 12 amino acids. With 5 bases removed from V and 6 bases from J, the gap between germline ends came to 10 bases. CDR3 in amino acids: CASSPRSDGYTF. The CDR3 DNA sequence: TGTGCCAGCAGCCCCCGTTCCGATGGCTACACCTTC.

This clone occurred once. The V call is TRBV19, the J call TRBJ1-5; the D is unclear. The CDR3 consists of 15 residues. V lost 4 bases and J 1 base, leaving 11 bases between the germline ends. Per the germline V gene, CDR1 is LNHDA and CDR2 is SQIVND (reference sequence). CDR3 bases: TGTGCCAGTAGTACCCGAACAGACAGCAATCAGCCCCAGCATTTT. Translating it yields CASSTRTDSNQPQHF.

The chain joins TRBV27 to TRBJ2-1, with 11 bases lining up with TRBD2. V was clipped by 4 bases and J by 2 bases; unmatched bases: 4. The CDR3 consists of 16 residues. Germline CDR1 and CDR2: MNHEY and SMNVEV (reference sequence). For the CDR3, the DNA is TGTGCCAGCAGTTCTCGACTAGCGGGGCCCTACAATGAGCAGTTCTTC. Its translation is CASSSRLAGPYNEQFF.

Here the CDR3 reads CTSSEHLVRKTYGYTF. As DNA, the CDR3 is TGCACCAGCAGTGAACACCTTGTGCGAAAGACCTATGGCTACACCTTC. The chain uses TRBV1 and TRBJ1-2. TRBV1 is listed as a pseudogene. The CDR3 contains 16 residues.

This clone was counted only a few times. The CDR3 spells CASSYIQAGENIQYF. The CDR3 coding sequence is TGTGCCAGCAGTTACATTCAGGCAGGGGAGAACATTCAGTACTTC. The rearrangement joins TRBV6-5 to TRBJ2-4, with D tentatively TRBD1 (6 bases). CDR1 is MNHEY and CDR2 is SVGAGI in the germline V gene. Deletions cut 2 bases from V and 7 bases from J, with 15 bases between. The CDR3 has 15 residues.

As for this clone: Additional DNA sequences in this sample encode the identical CDR3. The chain combines TRBV5-1 with TRBJ1-1; no reliable D call. The V gene's germline CDR1 is SGHRS and CDR2 YFSETQ. The V end lost 2 bases, the J end lost 1 base, and 9 bases lay between the germline ends. The CDR3 covers 14 residues. The CDR3 nucleotides read TGCGCCAGCAGCTTCAAGGGTCAGAACACTGAAGCTTTCTTT. Translated, it gives CASSFKGQNTEAFF.

This clone was observed once. CDR3 sequence: CASSEVGLGTEAFF. CDR3 DNA: TGTGCCAGCAGTGAAGTGGGCCTCGGGACTGAAGCTTTCTTT. This rearrangement joins TRBV6-1 to TRBJ1-1; D is unclear. The CDR3 covers 14 residues. Germline CDR1 reads MNHNS; CDR2 reads SASEGT. V lost 1 base, J lost 5 bases, and 11 bases lay in between.

The CDR3 nucleotides read TGTGCCAGCAGGCCCCGAGGCGCTAGCACAGATACGCAGTATTTT. Translating gives CASRPRGASTDTQYF. The V call is TRBV7-9, the J call TRBJ2-3; unclear D gene. Germline CDR1 reads SEHNR; CDR2 reads FQNEAQ (reference sequence). This CDR3 comprises 15 residues. The V gene lost 6 bases and the J gene lost 0 bases, with 13 bases spanning the gap. Full variable domain (missing parts from reference TRBV7-9 and TRBJ2-3): DTGVSQNPRHKITKRGQNVTFRCDPISEHNRLYWYRQTLGQGPEFLTYFQNEAQLEKSRLLSDRFSAERPKGSFSTLEIQRTEQGDSAMYLCASRPRGASTDTQYFGPGTRLTVL.

This clone came up a few times. The chain joins TRBV28 to TRBJ2-1; perhaps TRBD1 as D (6 bases). Deletions cut 5 bases from V and 5 bases from J, with 10 bases between. This CDR3 has 13 residues. Germline CDR1 MDHEN, CDR2 SYDVKM. CDR3 in DNA: TGTGCCAGCAGTCCGGGACACGACAATGAGCAGTTCTTC. Its protein is CASSPGHDNEQFF. Filled out from reference TRBV28 and TRBJ2-1, the complete variable domain reads DVKVTQSSRYLVKRTGEKVFLECVQDMDHENMFWYRQDPGLGLRLIYFSYDVKMKEKGDIPEGYSVSREKKERFSLILESASTNQTSMYLCASSPGHDNEQFFGPGTRLTVL.

The rearrangement links TRBV13 to TRBJ2-1; D remains ambiguous. There are 12 residues in the CDR3. Germline values: CDR1 PRHDT, CDR2 FYEKMQ (reference sequence). V was pared by 5 bases and J by 8 bases, with 10 bases between. DNA of the CDR3: TGTGCCAGCAGCCTCCCCTATCATGAGCAGTTCTTC. Encoded protein: CASSLPYHEQFF.

This rearrangement joins TRBV5-1 to TRBJ2-7; possibly TRBD1 for D (6 bases). The V gene lost 0 bases and the J gene lost 4 bases, with 14 bases spanning the gap. The CDR3 loop spans 15 amino acids. CDR1 is SGHRS and CDR2 is YFSETQ in the germline V gene. The CDR3 loop reads CASSLESQGVYEQYF. The CDR3 nucleotides read TGCGCCAGCAGCTTGGAGTCACAGGGTGTGTACGAGCAGTACTTC.

V is TRBV9 and J is TRBJ2-1; no definite D call. V lost 0 bases and J lost 9, with 4 bases in between. The CDR3 has 11 residues. Germline V gene data show CDR1 as SGDLS and CDR2 as YYNGEE. CDR3 DNA: TGTGCCAGCAGCGTAGGTGTTGAGCAGTTCTTC. Amino acids: CASSVGVEQFF.

The V call is TRBV4-2, the J call TRBJ1-1; D might be TRBD1 (5 bases). V was trimmed by 1 base and J by 3 bases, leaving 15 bases between them. Germline-derived CDR1 and CDR2 are LGHNA and YNFKEQ. The CDR3 loop spans 16 amino acids. The CDR3 region has the DNA TGTGCCAGCAGCCAAGTGCGTTGGGGGACGGACACTGAAGCTTTCTTT. Its translation is CASSQVRWGTDTEAFF.

The rearrangement uses TRBV5-4 and TRBJ2-2; D unclear. The germline gives CDR1 SGHNT, CDR2 YYREEE (reference sequence). Deletions cut 0 bases from V and 3 bases from J, with 6 bases between. The CDR3 has 14 amino acids. DNA of the CDR3: TGTGCCAGCAGCTTGGGTACCGACACCGGGGAGCTGTTTTTT. Protein sequence: CASSLGTDTGELFF.

DNA for the CDR3: TGTGCCAGCAGCTTAGGTGGGGACCGGAGGATGCAAGAGACCCAGTACTTC. Its translation is CASSLGGDRRMQETQYF. This rearrangement joins TRBV7-8 to TRBJ2-5; D may match TRBD1 or TRBD2 (5 bases each). CDR1 is SGHVS and CDR2 is FQNEAQ in the germline V gene. This CDR3 is 17 amino acids long. The V gene lost 1 base and the J gene lost 2 bases, with 17 bases spanning the gap.

This clone was detected only a few times. This chain uses TRBV28 with TRBJ2-4, with TRBD2 as a possible D gene (6 bases). Germline CDR1 MDHEN, CDR2 SYDVKM. This CDR3 has 14 amino acids. Trimming removed 5 bases from V and 3 bases from J, with 11 bases in between. The DNA of the CDR3 is TGTGCCAGCAGTGCGATGGGAGGCAAAAACATTCAGTACTTC. Protein: CASSAMGGKNIQYF.